Shown below are 29 T cell receptor beta chains from a single sample sequenced in a study of blood T cell repertoires in COVID-19. The protocol was immunoSEQ multiplex PCR, while the TCRdb copy is restricted to in-frame clones and leaves out a portion. The data show 160,000 or so clones, more than 65% seen once. Sequences were obtained from PBMCs or T cells enriched from blood (not recorded which). These receptors all stem from a man in his fifties or sixties who had recovered from COVID-19.

The DNA of the CDR3 is TGTGCCAGCAGTGAAAGTGGGGGGGGCTGGGGCAATCAGCCCCAGCATTTT. Translating it yields CASSESGGGWGNQPQHF. The chain recombines TRBV6-1 with TRBJ1-5; tentative D call: TRBD1 (6 bases). Germline V lookup: CDR1 MNHNS, CDR2 SASEGT. Trimming removed 2 bases from V and 2 bases from J, with 16 bases in between. This CDR3 spans 17 amino acids.

This clone is a singleton in its sample. The J gene is TRBJ1-2, the V gene TRBV7-3; no firm D call. The CDR3 sequence is 14 residues long. The germline gives CDR1 SGHTA, CDR2 FQGTGA. V was pared by 4 bases and J by 1 base, with 10 bases between. The CDR3 DNA is TGTGCCAGCAGCTCCGACGGGGTTAACTATGGCTACACCTTC. Amino acid sequence: CASSSDGVNYGYTF.

The V gene is TRBV6-5, the J gene TRBJ1-1, with unresolved D. The ends were cut back, 4 bases at V and 4 bases at J, with 10 bases in the middle. From germline, CDR1 is MNHEY and CDR2 SVGAGI. This CDR3 spans 13 amino acids. The CDR3 protein is CASSLAGTTEAFF. The CDR3 DNA is TGTGCCAGCAGTTTGGCGGGAACCACTGAAGCTTTCTTT.

The gene calls are TRBV18 and TRBJ1-1; tentative D call: TRBD1 (5 bases). CDR1 and CDR2 from the germline V gene are KGHSH and LQKENI. The CDR3 sequence is 13 residues long. V was clipped by 5 bases and J by 1 base, with 8 bases between them. Written as DNA, the CDR3 is TGTGCCAGCTCAGCGGACACGAACACTGAAGCTTTCTTT. Its protein is CASSADTNTEAFF.

This clone has a handful of counts. V is TRBV15 and J is TRBJ1-2; D gene unclear. CDR3 length equals 14 residues. V gave up 5 bases and J gave up 4 bases, with 14 bases separating them. CDR1 and CDR2 from the germline V gene are LNHNV and YYDKDF (reference sequence). The CDR3 reads CATSDRVSSYGYTF. Here the CDR3 DNA reads TGTGCCACCAGCGATCGGGTCAGCAGCTATGGCTACACCTTC.

The chain joins TRBV2 to TRBJ1-2; D gene ambiguous. V dropped 7 bases and J dropped 4 bases, with 19 bases sitting between them. The CDR3 sequence is 15 residues long. Germline values: CDR1 SNHLY, CDR2 FYNNEI. CDR3: CASNPPSLEVYGYTF. DNA for the CDR3: TGTGCCAGCAACCCACCCTCGCTTGAGGTCTATGGCTACACCTTC.

This chain links TRBV24-1 with TRBJ2-1; 12 bases are a match to TRBD2. The CDR3 extends over 14 amino acids. CDR1 and CDR2 (germline): KGHDR, SFDVKD. The V and J ends lost 5 bases and 10 bases, in that order; junction bases with no gene match: 5. Written as DNA, the CDR3 is TGTGCCACCAGTGGACTAGCGGGGGTAAAGGAGCAGTTCTTC. This translates into CATSGLAGVKEQFF.

The chain employs TRBV24-1 and TRBJ2-7; 7 bases align to TRBD1. The CDR3 spans 13 residues. CDR1 is KGHDR, CDR2 SFDVKD, per germline. V shed 3 bases and J 3 bases; nucleotides not matched to a gene: 1. The CDR3 nucleotides read TGTGCCACCAGTGATGGGACAGTCTACGAGCAGTACTTC. Protein: CATSDGTVYEQYF.

The chain couples TRBV5-8 to TRBJ1-5; no reliable D call. This CDR3 comprises 15 residues. The germline gives CDR1 SGHTS, CDR2 YDEGEE. V was pared by 0 bases and J by 2 bases, with 9 bases between. The CDR3 loop is CASSLERFGNQPQHF. The CDR3 nucleotides read TGTGCCAGCAGCTTGGAGAGGTTTGGCAATCAGCCCCAGCATTTT. The full variable domain, completed using reference TRBV5-8 and TRBJ1-5, is EAGVTQSPTHLIKTRGQQATLRCSPISGHTSVYWYQQALGLGLQFLLWYDEGEERNRGNFPPRFSGRQFPNYSSELNVNALELEDSALYLCASSLERFGNQPQHFGDGTRLSIL.

The V and J genes are TRBV9 and TRBJ1-1, with D possibly being TRBD1 (5 bases). V lost 4 bases, J lost 1 base, and 11 bases lay in between. CDR1 and CDR2 (germline): SGDLS, YYNGEE. The CDR3 runs 14 residues. The DNA for the CDR3 is TGTGCCAGCAGCCTGGGGGAGGGGAACACTGAAGCTTTCTTT. Protein sequence: CASSLGEGNTEAFF.

The chain combines TRBV5-4 with TRBJ2-6, with D maybe TRBD1 (6 bases). Germline V gene sequence: CDR1 SGHNT, CDR2 YYREEE (reference sequence). This CDR3 contains 15 residues. With 3 bases removed from V and 3 bases from J, the gap between germline ends came to 10 bases. The CDR3, as DNA: TGTGCCAGCAGCTATACAGGGATTGGGGCCAACGTCCTGACTTTC. Translation gives CASSYTGIGANVLTF.

Details on this clone: At one of its ends the junction is not consistent with the germline gene, which may arise from a read error. V and J are TRBV3-1 (or the pseudogene TRBV3-2) and TRBJ2-1; possibly TRBD2 for D (7 bases). The V gene's germline CDR1 is LGHDT and CDR2 YNNKEL (reference sequence). CDR3 length: 13 amino acids. The CDR3, as DNA: TGTGCCAGCAGCCATCGGACCGGCGGGGGCCTGATCTTC. Translating gives CASSHRTGGGLIF.

The chain is built from TRBV15 and TRBJ1-5; D is uncertain. V dropped 2 bases and J dropped 1 base, with 6 bases sitting between them. Germline values: CDR1 LNHNV, CDR2 YYDKDF (reference sequence). There are 14 residues in the CDR3. The CDR3 DNA reads TGTGCCACCAGCAGACCCCCGAGCAATCAGCCCCAGCATTTT. Translation gives CATSRPPSNQPQHF.

V gene TRBV5-1 combines with J gene TRBJ1-2, with unresolved D. Germline V gene lookup returns CDR1 SGHRS and CDR2 YFSETQ. V lost 3 bases and J lost 4, with 19 bases in between. The CDR3 loop spans 16 amino acids. CDR3 in DNA: TGCGCCAGCAGCTCTAGGACTGAGGATCGGGGCTATGGCTACACCTTC. Encoded protein: CASSSRTEDRGYGYTF.

The count of this clone is one. This chain joins TRBV11-2 and TRBJ1-2; D is possibly TRBD1 (5 bases). V lost 4 bases and J 4 bases, leaving 22 bases between the germline ends. The CDR3 spans 17 residues. Germline lookup yields CDR1 SGHAT and CDR2 FQNNGV. The CDR3 DNA reads as TGTGCCAGCAGCTCCCCCGGTACAGGCGCTGCGGCCTATGGCTACACCTTC. Residues: CASSSPGTGAAAYGYTF.

V usage is TRBV6-2 or TRBV6-3 and J usage is TRBJ2-7, with 7 bases fitting TRBD2. Trimming cost V 6 bases and J 0 bases; bases outside gene matches: 8. Germline assignment: CDR1 MNHEY and CDR2 SVGEGT. There are 15 residues in the CDR3. CDR3 protein: CASSSEAGVSYEQYF. The CDR3 region has the DNA TGTGCCAGCAGCTCTGAGGCGGGGGTCTCCTACGAGCAGTACTTC.

The gene calls are TRBV7-2 and TRBJ1-6; tentatively, D is TRBD1 (6 bases). Germline lookup yields CDR1 SGHTA and CDR2 FQGNSA. The CDR3 totals 16 residues. Trimming stripped 5 bases from V and 4 bases from J, with 15 bases between. In nucleotides, the CDR3 is TGTGCCAGCAGCCCCGCCGTAGGACAGTATAATTCACCCCTCCACTTT. It specifies CASSPAVGQYNSPLHF.

This chain connects TRBV6-5 to TRBJ1-1, with 8 bases that match TRBD1. CDR3 size: 13 residues. After removal of 6 bases from V and 5 bases from J, the junction contained 5 bases not matched to a gene. CDR1 is MNHEY and CDR2 is SVGAGI in the germline V gene. Here the CDR3 DNA reads TGTGCCAGCAGAACAGGGGGTATTACTGAAGCTTTCTTT. The encoded protein is CASRTGGITEAFF.

The chain has TRBV10-1 and TRBJ1-1; weak D call: TRBD1 (5 bases). The V and J ends lost 4 bases and 3 bases respectively, with 9 bases between them. The V gene's germline CDR1 is WNHNN and CDR2 SYGVQD (reference sequence). The length of the CDR3 is 13 residues. CDR3 amino acids: CASSGTLDTEAFF. In DNA form, the CDR3 reads TGCGCCAGCAGTGGGACACTCGACACTGAAGCTTTCTTT.

The chain couples TRBV2 to TRBJ1-2, with a tentative D call TRBD1 (6 bases). Trimming pared 7 bases from V and 4 bases from J, leaving 16 bases between. The CDR3 is 14 residues long. Per germline, CDR1 SNHLY and CDR2 FYNNEI. The CDR3: CASTVRTESYGYTF. In DNA, the CDR3 is TGTGCCAGCACTGTCCGGACAGAAAGCTATGGCTACACCTTC.

The chain is built from TRBV28 and TRBJ1-6, with D uncertain. The germline gives CDR1 MDHEN, CDR2 SYDVKM. Trimming left V 3 bases short and J 15 bases short, with 12 bases between. The CDR3 spans 12 residues. The chain's CDR3 is CASSFQADFLHF. CDR3 sequence (DNA): TGTGCCAGCAGTTTCCAGGCGGACTTCCTCCACTTT.

This clone showed up just once. The rearrangement joins TRBV7-8 to TRBJ1-3, with 8 bases identical to TRBD1. The CDR3 totals 14 residues. CDR1 and CDR2 (germline): SGHVS, FQNEAQ. V was clipped by 5 bases and J by 3 bases; unmatched bases: 3. The CDR3 sequence is CASSAGTGGNTIYF. CDR3 nucleotide sequence: TGTGCCAGCAGCGCCGGGACAGGTGGAAACACCATATATTTT.

The rearrangement uses TRBV5-4 and TRBJ1-5, with D tentatively TRBD1 (6 bases). Germline CDR1 SGHNT, CDR2 YYREEE (reference sequence). The V end lost 4 bases, the J end lost 3 bases, and 8 bases lay between the germline ends. The CDR3 contains 13 residues. This CDR3 reads CASSRDTNQPQHF. The DNA for the CDR3 is TGTGCCAGCAGCCGGGACACCAATCAGCCCCAGCATTTT.

This chain uses TRBV7-9 with TRBJ1-1; D remains ambiguous. The CDR3 spans 12 residues. V dropped 4 bases and J dropped 4 bases, with 7 bases sitting between them. In germline, CDR1 is SEHNR, CDR2 FQNEAQ (reference sequence). The CDR3 coding sequence is TGTGCCAGCAGCTCCCCCGGCACTGAAGCTTTCTTT. Its protein is CASSSPGTEAFF.

This clone was seen many times. The chain uses TRBV19 and TRBJ1-4, with D uncertain. This CDR3 is built from 15 residues. V lost 6 bases to trimming and J lost 8 bases, with 19 bases between them. Germline-derived CDR1 and CDR2 are LNHDA and SQIVND (reference sequence). DNA of the CDR3: TGTGCCAGTAGCCCTAACAGTTTACATGAAGAAAAACTGTTTTTT. Translating it yields CASSPNSLHEEKLFF.

The sample holds a few counts of this clone. The rearrangement links TRBV5-1 to TRBJ2-1, with 7 bases aligning to TRBD2. The CDR3 contains 14 residues. Losses at the gene ends were 0 bases for V and 4 bases for J; bases not matched to a gene: 1. Germline CDR1 reads SGHRS; CDR2 reads YFSETQ. This CDR3 is CASSLERDYNEQFF. CDR3 coding DNA: TGCGCCAGCAGCTTGGAGCGGGATTACAATGAGCAGTTCTTC.

V and J are TRBV5-1 and TRBJ2-3, with D unresolved. Germline V CDR1 and CDR2: SGHRS, YFSETQ. V shed 0 bases and J shed 0 bases, with 11 bases lying between them. The CDR3 contains 16 residues. The CDR3 loop reads CASSLGAYFSTDTQYF. Here the CDR3 DNA reads TGCGCCAGCAGCTTGGGGGCCTACTTTAGCACAGATACGCAGTATTTT.

The V call is TRBV20-1, the J call TRBJ2-7; possibly TRBD1 for D (5 bases). The V end was cut by 5 bases, the J end by 7 bases, with 9 bases between. This CDR3 has 10 amino acids. In germline, CDR1 is DFQATT, CDR2 SNEGSKA (reference sequence). The CDR3: CSAGAWEQYF. CDR3 nucleotides: TGCAGTGCTGGGGCGTGGGAGCAGTACTTC.

This clone was counted once. The gene calls are TRBV7-3 and TRBJ2-3; TRBD1 matches at 7 bases. Germline V gene data show CDR1 as SGHTA and CDR2 as FQGTGA. The junction had 2 bases not matched to a gene; V was cut back by 5 bases and J by 3 bases. The length of the CDR3 is 13 residues. CDR3 nucleotide sequence: TGTGCCAGCAGCCGACAGGGAACAGATACGCAGTATTTT. It encodes CASSRQGTDTQYF.